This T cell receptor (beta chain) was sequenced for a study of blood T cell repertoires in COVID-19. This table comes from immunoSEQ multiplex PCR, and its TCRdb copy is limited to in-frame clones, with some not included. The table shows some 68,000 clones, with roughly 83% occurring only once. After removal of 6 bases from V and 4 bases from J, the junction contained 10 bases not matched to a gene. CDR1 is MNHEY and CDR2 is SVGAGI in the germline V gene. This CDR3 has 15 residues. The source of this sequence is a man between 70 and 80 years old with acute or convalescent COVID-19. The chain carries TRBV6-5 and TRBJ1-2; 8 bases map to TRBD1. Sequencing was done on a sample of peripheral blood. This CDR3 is CASRVDRGGGYGYTF. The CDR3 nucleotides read TGTGCCAGCAGGGTTGACAGGGGAGGTGGCTATGGCTACACCTTC.